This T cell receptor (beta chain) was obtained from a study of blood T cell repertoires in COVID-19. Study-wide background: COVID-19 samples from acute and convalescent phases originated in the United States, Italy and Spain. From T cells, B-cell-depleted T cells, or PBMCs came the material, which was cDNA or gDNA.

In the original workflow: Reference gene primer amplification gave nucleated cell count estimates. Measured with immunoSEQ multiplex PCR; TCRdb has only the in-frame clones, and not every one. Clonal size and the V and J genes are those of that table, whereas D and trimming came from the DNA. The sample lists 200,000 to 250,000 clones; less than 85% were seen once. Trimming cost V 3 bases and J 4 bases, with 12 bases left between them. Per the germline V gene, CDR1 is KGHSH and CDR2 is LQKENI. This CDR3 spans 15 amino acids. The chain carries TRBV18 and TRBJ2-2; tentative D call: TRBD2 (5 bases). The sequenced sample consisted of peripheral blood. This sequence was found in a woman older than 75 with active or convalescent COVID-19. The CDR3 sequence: CASSPQEAVTGELFF. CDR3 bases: TGTGCCAGCTCACCCCAGGAGGCGGTCACCGGGGAGCTGTTTTTT. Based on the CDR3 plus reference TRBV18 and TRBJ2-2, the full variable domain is NAGVMQNPRHLVRRRGQEARLRCSPMKGHSHVYWYRQLPEEGLKFMVYLQKENIIDESGMPKERFSAEFPKEGPSILRIQQVVRGDSAAYFCASSPQEAVTGELFFGEGSRLTVL.